A single TCR beta chain is shown here with its context. Its cognate antigen is unknown. Germline values: CDR1 MNHEY, CDR2 SVGAGI. Trimming stripped 2 bases from V and 0 bases from J, with 7 bases between. The CDR3 covers 14 residues. The table came from immunoSEQ multiplex PCR; TCRdb's copy has only in-frame clones and leaves some out. The profile covers approximately 8,000 clones, with about 88% appearing a single time and over 11% taken by the ten largest. This specimen comes from a study of PD-1 blockade in classical Hodgkin lymphoma. About the study: Patients were administered nivolumab (3 mg/kg intravenously) every 2 weeks.

Relapses following autologous stem cell transplantation were seen in all patients, with brentuximab vedotin exposure varying. Study results and caveats: Similar baseline diversity was found in complete responders and newly diagnosed patients. Patients excluded were those beginning nivolumab under 1 year after ASCT. A significant rise in TCR diversity by C4D1 was seen for CD4+ but not CD8+ cells.

The source is a human donor with classical Hodgkin lymphoma. The chain has TRBV6-5 and TRBJ1-1, with no clear D. The specimen was peripheral blood mononuclear cells (PBMCs), collected at baseline. The CDR3 DNA follows: TGTGCCAGCAGTTACACCGTTATGAACACTGAAGCTTTCTTT. Its protein product is CASSYTVMNTEAFF.